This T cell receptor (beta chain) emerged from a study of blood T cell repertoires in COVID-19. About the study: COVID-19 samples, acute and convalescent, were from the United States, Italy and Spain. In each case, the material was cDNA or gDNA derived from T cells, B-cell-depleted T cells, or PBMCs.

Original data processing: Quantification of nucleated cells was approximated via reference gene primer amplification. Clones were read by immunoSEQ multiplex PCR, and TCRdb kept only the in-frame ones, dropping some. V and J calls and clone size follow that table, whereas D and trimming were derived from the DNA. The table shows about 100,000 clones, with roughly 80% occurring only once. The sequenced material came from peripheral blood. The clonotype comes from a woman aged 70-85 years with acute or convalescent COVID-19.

The CDR3 DNA follows: TGTGCCAGCAGTCCGCGGGTGGGCACTGAAGCTTTCTTT. It yields the protein CASSPRVGTEAFF. The V and J genes are TRBV12-3 or TRBV12-4 and TRBJ1-1; D ambiguous. This CDR3 spans 13 amino acids. V gave up 5 bases and J gave up 4 bases, with 11 bases separating them.